The clone carrying this T cell receptor (beta chain) has more than one count but fewer than ten. The target antigen is unknown. The sample comes from a study of T cells in Graves' hyperthyroidism and ophthalmopathy. Study context: Once the initial diagnosis was made, peripheral blood was obtained before any treatment. Study-wide results and limits: Among clonotypes expanded in thyroid above 0.001, most were also found in blood.

Uncontrolled infection, other autoimmune disease, pregnancy or lactation excluded patients. The source material, RNA transcripts, was used to amplify TCR beta CDR3 regions. In the first-round RT-PCR of the TCR CDR3, the HTBI primer set was used. TCRdb ran MiXCR on the multiplex PCR reads and lists one entry per CDR3 protein. The sample yields roughly 700,000 distinct CDR3 sequences, approximately 40% seen once. The receptor comes from a woman between 35 and 50 years old with Graves' hyperthyroidism. Material for sequencing was blood.

The CDR3 spells CASSLRREGQPQHF. The CDR3 nucleotides are TGTGCCAGCAGCTTAAGAAGGGAAGGGCAGCCCCAGCATTTT. The chain uses TRBV7-3 and TRBJ1-5; D remains ambiguous. The V gene lost 1 base and the J gene lost 7 bases, with 11 bases spanning the gap. The CDR3 extends over 14 amino acids. Germline CDR1 is SGHTA and CDR2 is FQGTGA.